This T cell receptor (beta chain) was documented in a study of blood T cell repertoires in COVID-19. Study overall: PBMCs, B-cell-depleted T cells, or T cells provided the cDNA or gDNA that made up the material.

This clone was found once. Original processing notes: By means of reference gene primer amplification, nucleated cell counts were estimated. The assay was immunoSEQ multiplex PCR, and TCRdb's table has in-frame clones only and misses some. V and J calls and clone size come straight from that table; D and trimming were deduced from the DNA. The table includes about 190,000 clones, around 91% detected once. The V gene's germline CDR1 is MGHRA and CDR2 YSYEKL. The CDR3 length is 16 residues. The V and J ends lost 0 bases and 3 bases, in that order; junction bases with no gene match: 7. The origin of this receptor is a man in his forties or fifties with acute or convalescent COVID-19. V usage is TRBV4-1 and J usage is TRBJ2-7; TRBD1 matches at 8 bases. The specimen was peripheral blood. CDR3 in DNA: TGCGCCAGCAGCCAAGATGCGAACAGGGGGTTCTACGAGCAGTACGTC. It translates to CASSQDANRGFYEQYV.